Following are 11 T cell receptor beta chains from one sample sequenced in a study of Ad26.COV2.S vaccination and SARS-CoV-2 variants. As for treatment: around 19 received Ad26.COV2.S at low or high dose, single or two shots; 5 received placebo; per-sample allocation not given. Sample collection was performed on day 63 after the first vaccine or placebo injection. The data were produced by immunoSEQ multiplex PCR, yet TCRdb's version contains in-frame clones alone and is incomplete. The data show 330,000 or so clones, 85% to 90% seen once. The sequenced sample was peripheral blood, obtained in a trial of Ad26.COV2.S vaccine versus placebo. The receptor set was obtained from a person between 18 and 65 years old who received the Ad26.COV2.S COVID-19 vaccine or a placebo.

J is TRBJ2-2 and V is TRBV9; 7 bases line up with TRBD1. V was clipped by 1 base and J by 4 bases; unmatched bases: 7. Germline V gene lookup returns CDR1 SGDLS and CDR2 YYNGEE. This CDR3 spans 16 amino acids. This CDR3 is CASSVRGTDATGELFF. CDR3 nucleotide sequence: TGTGCCAGCAGCGTAAGAGGGACAGACGCCACCGGGGAGCTGTTTTTT.

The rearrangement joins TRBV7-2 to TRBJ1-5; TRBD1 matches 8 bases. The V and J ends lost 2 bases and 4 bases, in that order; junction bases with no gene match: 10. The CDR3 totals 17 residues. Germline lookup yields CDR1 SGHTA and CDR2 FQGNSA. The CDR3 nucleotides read TGTGCCAGCAGCTTACCTAAACAGGGGGTGTGGAATCAGCCCCAGCATTTT. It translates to CASSLPKQGVWNQPQHF.

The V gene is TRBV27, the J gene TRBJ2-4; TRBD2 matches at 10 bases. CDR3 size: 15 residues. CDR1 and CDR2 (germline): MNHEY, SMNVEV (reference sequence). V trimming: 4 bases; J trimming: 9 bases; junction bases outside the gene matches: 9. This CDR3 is CASSSSGGAEIIQYF. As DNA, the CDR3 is TGTGCCAGCAGTTCCAGCGGGGGGGCCGAGATCATTCAGTACTTC.

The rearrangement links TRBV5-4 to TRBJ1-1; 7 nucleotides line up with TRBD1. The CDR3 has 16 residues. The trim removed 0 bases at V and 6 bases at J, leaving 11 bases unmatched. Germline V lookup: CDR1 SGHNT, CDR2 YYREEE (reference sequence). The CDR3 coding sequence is TGTGCCAGCAGCTTGGTGGGAACAGGGGTACTAGCTGAAGCTTTCTTT. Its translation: CASSLVGTGVLAEAFF.

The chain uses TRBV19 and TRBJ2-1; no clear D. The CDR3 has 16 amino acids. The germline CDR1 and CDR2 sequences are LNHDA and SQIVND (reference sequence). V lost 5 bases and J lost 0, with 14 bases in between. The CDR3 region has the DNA TGTGCCAGTAGTTCCCGTACAGCGAGCTCCTACAATGAGCAGTTCTTC. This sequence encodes CASSSRTASSYNEQFF. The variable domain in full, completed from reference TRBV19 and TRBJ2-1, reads DGGITQSPKYLFRKEGQNVTLSCEQNLNHDAMYWYRQDPGQGLRLIYYSQIVNDFQKGDIAEGYSVSREKKESFPLTVTSAQKNPTAFYLCASSSRTASSYNEQFFGPGTRLTVL.

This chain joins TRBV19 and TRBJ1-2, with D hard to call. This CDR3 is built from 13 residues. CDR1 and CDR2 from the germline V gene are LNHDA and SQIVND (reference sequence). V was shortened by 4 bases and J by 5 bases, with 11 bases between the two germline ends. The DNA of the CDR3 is TGTGCCAGTAGTACTCTCGGGAGGTATGGCTACACCTTC. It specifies CASSTLGRYGYTF.

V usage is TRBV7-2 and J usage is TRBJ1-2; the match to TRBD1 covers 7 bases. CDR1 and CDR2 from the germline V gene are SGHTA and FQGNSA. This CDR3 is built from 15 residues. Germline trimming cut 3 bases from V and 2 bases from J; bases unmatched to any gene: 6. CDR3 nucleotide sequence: TGTGCCAGCAGCTTGGGGGACAGAAGGAACTATGGCTACACCTTC. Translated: CASSLGDRRNYGYTF.

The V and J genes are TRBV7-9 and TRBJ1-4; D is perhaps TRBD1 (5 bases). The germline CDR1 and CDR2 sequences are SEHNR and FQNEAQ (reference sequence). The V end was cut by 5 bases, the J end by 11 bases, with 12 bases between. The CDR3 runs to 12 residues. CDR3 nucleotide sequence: TGTGCCAGCAGCCCACGACAGAAGAAACTGTTTTTT. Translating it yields CASSPRQKKLFF.

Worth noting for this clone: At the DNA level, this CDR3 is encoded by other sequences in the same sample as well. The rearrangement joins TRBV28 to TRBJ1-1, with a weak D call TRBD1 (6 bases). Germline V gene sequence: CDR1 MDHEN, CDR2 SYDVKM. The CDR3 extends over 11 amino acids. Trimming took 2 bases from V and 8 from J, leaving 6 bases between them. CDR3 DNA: TGTGCCAGCAGTTTAGGGACAGAAGCTTTCTTT. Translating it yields CASSLGTEAFF.

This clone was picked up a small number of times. CDR3 residues: CASGSQGQEANYGYTF. The DNA of the CDR3 is TGTGCTAGTGGTTCCCAGGGACAGGAAGCTAACTATGGCTACACCTTC. The rearrangement joins TRBV12-5 to TRBJ1-2; 8 nucleotides align to TRBD1. The CDR3 contains 16 residues. V shed 4 bases, J shed 0 bases, and the junction held 7 bases outside the gene matches. From germline, CDR1 is LGHNT and CDR2 FRNRAP. Filled out from reference TRBV12-5 and TRBJ1-2, the complete variable domain reads DARVTQTPRHKVTEMGQEVTMRCQPILGHNTVFWYRQTMMQGLELLAYFRNRAPLDDSGMPKDRFSAEMPDATLATLKIQPSEPRDSAVYFCASGSQGQEANYGYTFGSGTRLTVV.

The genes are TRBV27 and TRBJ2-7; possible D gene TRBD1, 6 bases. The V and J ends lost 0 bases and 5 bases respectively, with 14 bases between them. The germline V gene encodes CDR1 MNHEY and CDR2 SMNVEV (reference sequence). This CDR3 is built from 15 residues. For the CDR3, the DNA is TGTGCCAGCAGTTTATCACAGGGTTTTAGGAACGAGCAGTACGTC. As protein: CASSLSQGFRNEQYV.